This entry is about one T cell receptor (beta chain). Its cognate antigen has yet to be identified. Sequenced on a NextSeq 550. The Human TCR Profiling Kit (MiLaboratory) was used to prepare UMI-labeled 5' RACE TRB cDNA libraries. cDNA synthesis used the entire amount of extracted RNA, and PCR amplification then used the entire amount of cDNA produced. Libraries were prepared in parallel using an identical number of PCR cycles. For the original study's pipeline: About 54,000 +/- 9,700 unique UMI-labeled TRB cDNA molecules per library were extracted with MIGEC and MiXCR, with at least two reads per UMI required. On average, each library contained approximately 40,000 +/- 10,000 functional in-frame TRB CDR3 nucleotide clonotypes without stop codons. Diversity metrics, including normalized Shannon-Wiener and Chao1, were computed in VDJtools after downsampling to 5000 UMI-labeled TRB molecules per sample. Clonotype-size-weighted physicochemical properties of the central five CDR3 residues (interaction energy, strength, volume and Kidera factor 4) were computed in VDJtools. The reads underwent TCRdb reprocessing, giving one record for each CDR3 protein sequence and no DNA. The V and J calls reflect TCRdb's pipeline rather than the authors' work. This sample's clone table shows some 150,000 distinct CDR3 sequences. The biggest ten clones account for roughly 0.28% of the sample.

From its cysteine to its phenylalanine, the CDR3 spans 17 amino acids. DNA for this receptor is not on file. The germline V gene encodes CDR1 MDHEN and CDR2 SYDVKM. This sample was taken from a study of CXCR3-negative and CXCR3-positive naive CD8 T cells (dated by TCRdb to between 2018 and 2021). About the full investigation: In total, some 140 million TRB reads were obtained, which works out to roughly 1.5 +/- 0.3 million reads per library. Diversity and physicochemical repertoire analyses were performed on 11 donors pooled from two independent experiments. TRBV-TRBJ cluster analysis included naive subsets from a handful of donors and memory cells from 3 donors.

For every CD8+ T cell subset, approximately 330,000 cells were flow-sorted straight into RLT lysis buffer, and each subset was sorted in triplicate. To keep memory contaminants out, a stringent definition of naive CD8+ T cells was applied: CD45RO-CCR7+CD27+CD95-. Standard density gradient centrifugation was used to isolate peripheral blood mononuclear cells from buffy coats. A FACSAria III was used to flow-sort naive CD8+ T cells into CXCR3-negative and CXCR3-positive populations. An RNeasy Mini Kit was used to extract total RNA from the sorted cells. Study-wide findings and limitations: Comparably high repertoire diversity was found in both naive subsets, whereas much lower repertoire diversity was found in memory CD8+ T cells. TRBV-TRBJ usage was similar between naive CXCR3-negative and CXCR3-positive cells from the same donor, while memory cells showed distinct patterns. TRB CDR3s from CXCR3-positive naive cells showed higher hydrophobicity (lower Kidera factor 4), lower energy, and higher strength and volume indices than CXCR3-negative naive cells. Freshly isolated PBMCs were used for most assays because CXCR3 expression went down partially after cryopreservation. Because surface CD5, which is linked to self-reactivity in mice, was comparable between the naive subsets, TCR interaction strength was also inferred from TRB CDR3 physicochemical properties.

Specimen: naive CXCR3+ CD8+ T cells from blood. The cell subset or site label here, explained by the study, means: CD45RO-CCR7+CD27+CD95- naive CD8+ T cells expressing CXCR3 (TNR3+). This TCR derives from a human donor in good health. Some clones in this sample may be carry-over from other donors' samples. The chain is encoded by TRBV28 joined to TRBJ2-4; absent DNA, TCRdb's TRBD2 call cannot be checked. The CDR3 protein: CASSALLRGTLPVIQYF.